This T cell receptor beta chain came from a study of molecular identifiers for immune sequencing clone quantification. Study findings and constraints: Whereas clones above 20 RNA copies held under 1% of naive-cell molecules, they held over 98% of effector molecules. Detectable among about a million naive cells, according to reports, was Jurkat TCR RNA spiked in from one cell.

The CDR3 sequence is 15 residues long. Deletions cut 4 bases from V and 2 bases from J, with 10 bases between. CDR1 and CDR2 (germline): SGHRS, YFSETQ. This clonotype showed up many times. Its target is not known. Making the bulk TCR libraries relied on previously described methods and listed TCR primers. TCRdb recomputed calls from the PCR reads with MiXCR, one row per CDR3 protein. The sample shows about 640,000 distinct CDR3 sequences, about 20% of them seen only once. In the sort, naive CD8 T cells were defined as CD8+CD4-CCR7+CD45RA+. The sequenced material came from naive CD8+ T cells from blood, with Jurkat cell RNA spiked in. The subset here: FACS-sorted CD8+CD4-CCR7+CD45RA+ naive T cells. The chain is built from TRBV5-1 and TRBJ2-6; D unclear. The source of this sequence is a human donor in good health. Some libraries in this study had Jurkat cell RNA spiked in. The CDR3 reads CASSPQATGANVLTF. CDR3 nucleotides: TGCGCCAGCAGCCCCCAGGCTACTGGGGCCAACGTCCTGACTTTC. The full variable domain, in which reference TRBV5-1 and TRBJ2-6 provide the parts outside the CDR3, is KAGVTQTPRYLIKTRGQQVTLSCSPISGHRSVSWYQQTPGQGLQFLFEYFSETQRNKGNFPGRFSGRQFSNSRSEMNVSTLELGDSALYLCASSPQATGANVLTFGAGSRLTVL.